The present entry profiles one TCR beta chain with its context. No antigen is known for it. Per-base qualities were not stored, and no clone one base away is much larger. The collaborating institutions used their own protocols to collect whole blood in K2EDTA tubes. For TCRbeta analysis, collaborators shipped samples as frozen whole blood, isolated PBMCs, or DNA extracted from either of those sample types. The V end loses 7 bases and the J end loses 8 bases, and a stretch of 19 bases separates them. As encoded in the germline V gene, CDR1 is KGHDR while CDR2 is SFDVKD. Including the terminal cysteine and phenylalanine, the CDR3 comprises 15 residues. The DNA shown is the 45-base CDR3, in frame from base 1. TCRbeta CDR3 regions were amplified from genomic DNA by means of the immunoSEQ Assay, a bias-controlled multiplex PCR. On the authors' methods: Within the assay, amplification of reference gene primers was used to estimate how many nucleated cells each sample contained. To quantify the absolute abundance of each unique TCRbeta CDR3 rearrangement, sequence reads were collapsed and filtered. For each sample, productive Simpson clonality was calculated as the square root of Simpson's diversity index over productive rearrangements. TCRdb limited this immuneACCESS table to in-frame rearrangements with V and J called. A share of clones is missing; checked studies link under half to unresolved V genes, and the rest is unexplained. V and J calls and clone size follow that table, whereas D and trimming were derived from the DNA. This sample has about 210,000 clones in its table, and approximately 90% of those were observed once. 4.8% of the sample rests with the top ten.

The entry originates in a study of blood T cell repertoires in COVID-19 (TCRdb year 2020). With regard to the full study: Samples from collaborators originated in the United States, Italy and Spain and spanned both the acute and convalescent phases of COVID-19. The material from the prospective study consisted of cDNA or gDNA derived from T cells, B-cell-depleted T cells, or PBMCs. The dataset comprised deeply sampled blood TCRbeta repertoires from subjects exposed to, actively infected with, or recovered from COVID-19. A freely available public database, intended as a resource for researchers studying the immune response to SARS-CoV-2, is where the repertoires were released. Samples were obtained from the ongoing ImmuneRACE study (first 160 participants) and from some 1,300 subjects provided by 6 global collaborators. The sample metadata nearly always contained a de-identified subject ID, COVID-19 status, age in years and sex. Where HLA class I and class II types were available, the types were taken from metadata supplied by the sample provider, not from assay-based typing.

Results and caveats for the whole study, not just this receptor: The amount of clinical and demographic metadata varied by source and participant and was provided uncurated.

The source of this sequence is a woman between 40 and 50 years old with acute or convalescent COVID-19. The chain uses TRBV24-1 and TRBJ2-2; the D gene is perhaps TRBD2, on 5 matching bases. Sequencing input: peripheral blood. The CDR3 loop reads CATRLSRDSSGELFF. In nucleotides, the sequence is TGTGCCACCAGATTATCCCGGGATAGTTCGGGGGAGCTGTTTTTT.